This entry lists 7 T cell receptor beta chains sequenced from one sample in a study of blood T cell repertoires in COVID-19. Sequencing used immunoSEQ multiplex PCR; TCRdb keeps in-frame clones, though not all of them. The sample lists 200,000 to 250,000 clones, roughly 79% occurring once. The sequencing sample was made of peripheral blood. These receptors were obtained from an elderly woman with acute or convalescent COVID-19.

This sequence joins TRBV19 and TRBJ2-7, with D perhaps matching TRBD1 (6 bases). The CDR3 spans 16 residues. The V end lost 4 bases, the J end lost 1 base, and 17 bases lay between the germline ends. CDR1 and CDR2 from the germline V gene are LNHDA and SQIVND (reference sequence). CDR3 in amino acids: CASSRGRVTDSYEQYF. The CDR3 DNA is TGTGCCAGTAGTAGGGGGCGTGTGACAGATTCCTACGAGCAGTACTTC.

The rearrangement joins TRBV9 to TRBJ2-3; TRBD2 might be the D (5 bases). Deletions cut 0 bases from V and 0 bases from J, with 5 bases between. Germline loops: CDR1 SGDLS, CDR2 YYNGEE. CDR3 size: 14 residues. CDR3 sequence reads: CASSVGTSTDTQYF. CDR3 nucleotide sequence: TGTGCCAGCAGCGTAGGGACTAGCACAGATACGCAGTATTTT.

The chain couples TRBV27 to TRBJ2-6; 7 nucleotides match TRBD1. V trimming: 6 bases; J trimming: 2 bases; junction bases outside the gene matches: 7. The germline CDR1 and CDR2 sequences are MNHEY and SMNVEV (reference sequence). CDR3 length equals 16 residues. The CDR3 nucleotides are TGTGCCAGCAGCCCACAGGGGACGGCTGGGGCCAACGTCCTGACTTTC. This codes for CASSPQGTAGANVLTF.

The chain recombines TRBV2 with TRBJ1-1, with TRBD1 matching 8 bases. This CDR3 region has 15 residues. The V segment lost 4 bases and the J segment 1 base; nucleotides outside the gene matches: 5. CDR1 and CDR2 (germline): SNHLY, FYNNEI. CDR3 coding DNA: TGTGCCAGCAGTGGGAACGGACAGGGGAACACTGAAGCTTTCTTT. This sequence encodes CASSGNGQGNTEAFF.

The chain combines TRBV2 with TRBJ1-5; D unresolved. CDR1 is SNHLY, CDR2 FYNNEI, per germline. CDR3 length: 15 residues. The V gene lost 6 bases and the J gene lost 4 bases, with 16 bases spanning the gap. The CDR3 coding sequence is TGTGCCAGCAGGCCCACGCCAGCTAGTAATCAGCCCCAGCATTTT. Translating gives CASRPTPASNQPQHF.

This chain joins TRBV7-8 and TRBJ1-4, with 7 bases lining up with TRBD1. CDR3 length: 11 amino acids. Unmatched junction bases numbered 2, after V lost 6 bases and J lost 10 bases. The V gene's germline CDR1 is SGHVS and CDR2 FQNEAQ. Written as DNA, the CDR3 is TGTGCCAGCAGTTCAGGGGGAAAACTGTTTTTT. Its translation: CASSSGGKLFF.

This clone was detected only once. The rearrangement uses TRBV4-2 and TRBJ2-1, with 10 bases fitting TRBD2. This CDR3 contains 15 residues. Germline V gives CDR1 LGHNA, CDR2 YNFKEQ. V dropped 4 bases and J dropped 6; count of bases not matched to a gene: 6. CDR3: CASSPNSGRPNEQFF. The CDR3 DNA reads TGTGCCAGCAGCCCCAATAGCGGGAGGCCCAATGAGCAGTTCTTC.